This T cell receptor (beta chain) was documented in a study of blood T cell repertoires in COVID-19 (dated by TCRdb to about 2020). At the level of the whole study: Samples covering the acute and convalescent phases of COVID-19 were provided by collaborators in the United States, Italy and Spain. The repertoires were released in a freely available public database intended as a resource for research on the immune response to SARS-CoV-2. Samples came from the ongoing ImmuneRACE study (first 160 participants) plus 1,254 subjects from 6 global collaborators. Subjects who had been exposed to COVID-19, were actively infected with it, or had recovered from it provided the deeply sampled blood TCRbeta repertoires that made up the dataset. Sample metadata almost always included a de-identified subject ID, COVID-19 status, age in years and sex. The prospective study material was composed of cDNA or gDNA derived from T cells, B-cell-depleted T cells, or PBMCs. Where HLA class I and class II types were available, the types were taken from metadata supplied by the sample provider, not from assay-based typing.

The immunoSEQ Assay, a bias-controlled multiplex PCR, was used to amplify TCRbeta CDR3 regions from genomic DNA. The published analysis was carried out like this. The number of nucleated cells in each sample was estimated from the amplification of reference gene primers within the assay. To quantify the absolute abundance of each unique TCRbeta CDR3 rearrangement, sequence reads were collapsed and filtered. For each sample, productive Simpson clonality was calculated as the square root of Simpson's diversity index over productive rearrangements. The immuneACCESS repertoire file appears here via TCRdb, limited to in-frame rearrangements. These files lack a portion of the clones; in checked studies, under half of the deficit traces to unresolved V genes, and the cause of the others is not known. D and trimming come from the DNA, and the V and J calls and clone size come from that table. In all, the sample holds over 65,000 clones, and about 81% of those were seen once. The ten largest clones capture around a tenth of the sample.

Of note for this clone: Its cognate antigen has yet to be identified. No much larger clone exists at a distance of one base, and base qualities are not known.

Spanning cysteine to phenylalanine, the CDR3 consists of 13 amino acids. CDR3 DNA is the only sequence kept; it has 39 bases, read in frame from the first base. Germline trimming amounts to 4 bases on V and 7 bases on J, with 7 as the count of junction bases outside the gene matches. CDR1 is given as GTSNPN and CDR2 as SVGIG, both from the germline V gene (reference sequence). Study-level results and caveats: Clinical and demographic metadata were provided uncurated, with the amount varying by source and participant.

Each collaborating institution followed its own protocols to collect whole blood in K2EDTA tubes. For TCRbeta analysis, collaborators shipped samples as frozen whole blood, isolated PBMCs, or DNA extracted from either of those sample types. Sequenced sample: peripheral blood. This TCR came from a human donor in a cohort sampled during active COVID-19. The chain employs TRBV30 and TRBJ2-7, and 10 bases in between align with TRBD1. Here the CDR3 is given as CAWTRQGAGEQYF. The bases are TGTGCCTGGACCCGACAGGGGGCGGGGGAGCAGTACTTC.